This passage covers 12 T cell receptor beta chains from one sample sequenced in a study of a mutant IDH1 vaccine in newly diagnosed glioma. The time point denotes: week 11, during vaccination. Doses comprised 300 ug of mutant IDH1 20-mer peptide each, plus topical imiquimod. The method was immunoSEQ multiplex PCR; TCRdb's version includes in-frame clones alone and lacks a portion of them. This sample yields some 33,000 clones, of which just under 80% are seen a single time; over 20% belongs to the top ten. Their antigens are not known. The input for sequencing was PBMCs, taken from a glioma patient whose treatment included an IDH1 peptide vaccine. The receptors stem from a man under 40 with glioma.

The V and J genes are TRBV6-6 and TRBJ2-1, with D possibly being TRBD1 or TRBD2 (5 bases each). CDR1 is MNHNY and CDR2 is SVGAGI in the germline V gene (reference sequence). The CDR3 length is 15 residues. Trimming removed 8 bases from V and 0 bases from J, with 14 bases in between. The CDR3 nucleotides are TGTGCCAGCCGAGGGGCCACCGGCTCCTACAATGAGCAGTTCTTC. This translates into CASRGATGSYNEQFF.

The chain recombines TRBV5-1 with TRBJ1-1; TRBD1 might be the D (6 bases). Between the trimmed V and J ends, which lost 5 bases and 0 bases, there was a span of 14 bases. Germline loops: CDR1 SGHRS, CDR2 YFSETQ. The CDR3 extends over 15 amino acids. Written as DNA, the CDR3 is TGCGCCAGCAGAGGGGGGCTGGGGATGAACACTGAAGCTTTCTTT. Its protein product is CASRGGLGMNTEAFF. Full variable domain (remainder filled in from reference TRBV5-1 and TRBJ1-1): KAGVTQTPRYLIKTRGQQVTLSCSPISGHRSVSWYQQTPGQGLQFLFEYFSETQRNKGNFPGRFSGRQFSNSRSEMNVSTLELGDSALYLCASRGGLGMNTEAFFGQGTRLTVV.

This chain connects TRBV19 to TRBJ2-1; D may be TRBD2 (5 bases). Trimming pared 5 bases from V and 0 bases from J, leaving 14 bases between. The V gene's germline CDR1 is LNHDA and CDR2 SQIVND (reference sequence). The CDR3 length is 16 residues. The CDR3 nucleotides read TGTGCCAGTAGTTTCGCCAGCGGCGGCTCCTACAATGAGCAGTTCTTC. Its translation is CASSFASGGSYNEQFF.

V gene TRBV25-1 combines with J gene TRBJ2-7; 7 bases are shared with TRBD2. The CDR3 runs to 15 residues. J gave up 5 bases and V 2 bases, and 9 bases lay outside the gene matches. Germline V gene sequence: CDR1 MGHDK, CDR2 SYGVNS. The DNA of the CDR3 is TGTGCCAGCAGTGAAGTATCGGCGGGAGCCGACGAGCAGTACTTC. It is translated as CASSEVSAGADEQYF.

The V call is TRBV27, the J call TRBJ2-7, with 10 positions matching TRBD1. CDR1 and CDR2 from the germline V gene are MNHEY and SMNVEV (reference sequence). This CDR3 region has 15 residues. J was trimmed by 2 bases and V by 5 bases; bases with no gene match: 6. The CDR3 region has the DNA TGTGCCAGCAGTGTAAGACAGGGGGCGGCCTACGAGCAGTACTTC. This codes for CASSVRQGAAYEQYF.

The chain is built from TRBV5-4 and TRBJ1-6, with D hard to call. There are 13 residues in the CDR3. The germline V gene has CDR1 SGHNT and CDR2 YYREEE (reference sequence). Trimming cost V 0 bases and J 6 bases, with 4 bases left between them. The CDR3 here is CASSLAGNSPLHF. The DNA for the CDR3 is TGTGCCAGCAGCTTGGCTGGTAATTCACCCCTCCACTTT.

The chain uses TRBV5-1 and TRBJ1-3; no definite D call. Trimming shortened V by 0 bases and J by 3 bases, and 4 bases separated the two germline ends. The V gene's germline CDR1 is SGHRS and CDR2 YFSETQ. The CDR3 is 13 amino acids. CDR3 protein: CASSLAGGNTIYF. CDR3 sequence (DNA): TGCGCCAGCAGCTTGGCCGGTGGAAACACCATATATTTT. Using reference TRBV5-1 and TRBJ1-3 for the parts outside the CDR3, the full variable domain is KAGVTQTPRYLIKTRGQQVTLSCSPISGHRSVSWYQQTPGQGLQFLFEYFSETQRNKGNFPGRFSGRQFSNSRSEMNVSTLELGDSALYLCASSLAGGNTIYFGEGSWLTVV.

The gene calls are TRBV30 and TRBJ1-4; TRBD1 is a possible D gene (5 bases). V dropped 3 bases and J dropped 7 bases, with 15 bases sitting between them. Per the germline V gene, CDR1 is GTSNPN and CDR2 is SVGIG (reference sequence). CDR3 size: 14 residues. CDR3 amino acids: CAWRREGHSEKLFF. The CDR3 nucleotides are TGTGCCTGGAGGCGGGAGGGGCATAGTGAAAAACTGTTTTTT. Full variable domain (missing parts from reference TRBV30 and TRBJ1-4): SQTIHQWPATLVQPVGSPLSLECTVEGTSNPNLYWYRQAAGRGLQLLFYSVGIGQISSEVPQNLSASRPQDRQFILSSKKLLLSDSGFYLCAWRREGHSEKLFFGSGTQLSVL.

The genes are TRBV5-1 and TRBJ2-5; TRBD1 is a possible D gene (6 bases). Germline-derived CDR1 and CDR2 are SGHRS and YFSETQ. V lost 3 bases and J 5 bases, leaving 23 bases between the germline ends. CDR3 length: 17 amino acids. The CDR3 region has the DNA TGCGCCAGCAGCTCAGCTATGACAGGAGATGGCAAGGAGACCCAGTACTTC. Its protein product is CASSSAMTGDGKETQYF. Full variable domain (rest looked up from reference TRBV5-1 and TRBJ2-5): KAGVTQTPRYLIKTRGQQVTLSCSPISGHRSVSWYQQTPGQGLQFLFEYFSETQRNKGNFPGRFSGRQFSNSRSEMNVSTLELGDSALYLCASSSAMTGDGKETQYFGPGTRLLVL.

This clone turned up a few times. The chain combines TRBV27 with TRBJ2-7; 14 nucleotides match TRBD2. With V trimmed by 6 bases and J by 7 bases, 5 bases remained unmatched. Germline values: CDR1 MNHEY, CDR2 SMNVEV (reference sequence). This CDR3 is 14 amino acids long. CDR3 region: CASSVGLAGVEQYF. The DNA of the CDR3 is TGTGCCAGCAGCGTGGGACTAGCGGGAGTGGAGCAGTACTTC.

The V gene is TRBV7-3, the J gene TRBJ2-2; tentatively, D is TRBD2 (5 bases). Germline V lookup: CDR1 SGHTA, CDR2 FQGTGA. The V gene lost 7 bases and the J gene lost 5 bases, with 14 bases spanning the gap. The CDR3 is 14 amino acids. The CDR3 is CASNKGSGTGELFF. In DNA, the CDR3 is TGTGCCAGCAACAAAGGGTCGGGAACCGGGGAGCTGTTTTTT.

This sequence joins TRBV7-6 and TRBJ1-6; D remains unclear. Germline lookup yields CDR1 SGHVS and CDR2 FNYEAQ. The CDR3 totals 12 residues. V was pared by 3 bases and J by 7 bases, with 4 bases between. The CDR3, as DNA: TGTGCCAGCAGCTTGGCGAATTCACCCCTCCACTTT. It translates to CASSLANSPLHF.